This T cell receptor beta chain was sequenced for a study of post-analysis software for immune sequencing data. Across the study: Relapsing-remitting, secondary progressive and progressive-relapsing courses of multiple sclerosis were included.

Overall study findings and caveats: When the samples were clustered directly with F measure, those that had been prepared in the same batch showed strong co-clustering. Controls showed significantly higher normalized Chao1 diversity than did multiple sclerosis patients.

Incorporated into the TCR beta cDNA libraries were unique molecular identifiers, which served to reduce PCR and sequencing biases. Once about 0.95 to 10 million T cells were used, a few hundred thousand cDNA molecules resulted. A single record per CDR3 protein comes from TCRdb applying MiXCR to the PCR reads. The profile shows about 380,000 distinct CDR3 sequences, around 33% of them singletons. On this clonotype itself: The antigen remains undetermined.

Material for sequencing was blood. This TCR came from a girl aged 10 to 17 with multiple sclerosis.

The CDR3 reads CSVALGGVNEKLFF. The CDR3 DNA is TGCAGCGTTGCGTTAGGCGGAGTTAATGAAAAACTGTTTTTT. V gene TRBV29-1 combines with J gene TRBJ1-4, with D uncertain. The CDR3 covers 14 residues. CDR1 SQVTM and CDR2 ANQGSEA come from the germline V gene. V gave up 4 bases and J gave up 4 bases, with 13 bases separating them.